This entry is about one T cell receptor beta chain. Its target is unknown. Distinct nucleotide sequences in the sample also encode this CDR3. The CDR3 sequence is 12 residues long. V was pared by 1 base and J by 6 bases, with 7 bases between. This entry comes from a study of Ad26.COV2.S vaccination and SARS-CoV-2 variants. Study observations and caveats: With respect to non-spike TCR breadth, vaccine and placebo recipients were similar. Marked by substantial breadth, spike-specific CD8+ and CD4+ T cell responses were reportedly seen after vaccination.

The table came from immunoSEQ multiplex PCR; TCRdb's copy has only in-frame clones and leaves some out. The sample has 430,000 or so clones; 80% to 95% are singletons. Documented treatment: some 20 received Ad26.COV2.S at low or high dose, single or two shots; several received placebo; per-sample allocation not given. Specimens were obtained on day 63 following the first vaccine or placebo injection. The donor's status was that of an adult aged 18-55 years in Boston. Spike of the Wuhan-strain SARS-CoV-2 was expressed by an Ad26 vector, which formed the vaccine. The V gene is TRBV12-3 or TRBV12-4, the J gene TRBJ2-7; D call uncertain. The TCR originated in a person between 18 and 59 years old who received the Ad26.COV2.S COVID-19 vaccine or a placebo. Source: peripheral blood, taken in a trial of Ad26.COV2.S vaccine versus placebo. The CDR3 spells CASSLGVGEQYF. CDR3 coding DNA: TGTGCCAGCAGTTTAGGCGTCGGCGAGCAGTACTTC.